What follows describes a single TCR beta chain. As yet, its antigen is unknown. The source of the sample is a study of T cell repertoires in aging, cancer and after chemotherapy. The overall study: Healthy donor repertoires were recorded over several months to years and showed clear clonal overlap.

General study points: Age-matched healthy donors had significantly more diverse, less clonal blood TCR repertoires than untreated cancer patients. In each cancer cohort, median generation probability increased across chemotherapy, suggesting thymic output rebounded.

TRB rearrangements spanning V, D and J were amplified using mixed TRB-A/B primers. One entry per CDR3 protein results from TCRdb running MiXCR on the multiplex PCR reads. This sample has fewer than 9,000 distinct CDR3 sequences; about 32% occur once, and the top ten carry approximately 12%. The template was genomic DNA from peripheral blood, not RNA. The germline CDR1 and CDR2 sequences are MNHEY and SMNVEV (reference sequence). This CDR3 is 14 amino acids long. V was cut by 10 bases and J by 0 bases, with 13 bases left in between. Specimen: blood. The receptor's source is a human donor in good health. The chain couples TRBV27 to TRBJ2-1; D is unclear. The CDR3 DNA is TGTGCCATCAAAGCAAACCCCTCCTACAATGAGCAGTTCTTC. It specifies CAIKANPSYNEQFF.